This TCR beta chain was identified in a study of cytomegalovirus exposure and HLA in healthy donors. Worth noting for this clone: Its specificity is not known.

PCR primers comprised 60 Vbeta and 13 Jbeta primers. Assay used: immunoSEQ multiplex PCR; TCRdb lists only in-frame clones, some missing. The data hold 100,000 to 150,000 clones, with around 83% observed a single time. This CDR3 region has 17 residues. CDR1 and CDR2 (germline): MGHRA, YSYEKL. V was clipped by 10 bases and J by 0 bases; unmatched bases: 10. Broader study findings: For most TCR beta V segments, an earlier analysis put the productive rate at about 90% or about 30% of the time. The study put 150 to 200 TCR beta chains on its list as cytomegalovirus-associated.

This clonotype was obtained from a girl aged 2-10 years in good health and CMV-seronegative. Sequenced material: PBMCs. The gene calls are TRBV4-1 and TRBJ2-1, with 12 bases matching TRBD2. In DNA form, the CDR3 reads TGCGCCATTTCTAGCGGGGGGGCCGCTAGCTCCTACAATGAGCAGTTCTTC. Protein: CAISSGGAASSYNEQFF.